Following are 10 T cell receptor beta chains from one sample sequenced in a study of CD8+ T cells in alopecia areata. Treatment in this sample: oral pan-JAK inhibitor, 5-10 mg twice daily. Collection of lesional scalp punch biopsies and peripheral blood was performed in alopecia areata patients. As the sequencing template, cDNA was produced by extracting RNA and reverse transcribing it. This table comes from immunoSEQ multiplex PCR, and its TCRdb copy is limited to in-frame clones, with some not included. The table records around 13,000 clones, about 70% of them present only once. Material: skin, obtained at week 4, from a patient treated with tofacitinib. The receptors were gathered from a human donor with alopecia areata.

The CDR3 bases are TGTGCCAGCAGCTTTTCCGGGCTTTCCTACGAGCAGTACTTC. Amino acid sequence: CASSFSGLSYEQYF. The V call is TRBV4-2, the J call TRBJ2-7; D gene uncertain. The germline V gene has CDR1 LGHNA and CDR2 YNFKEQ. The CDR3 extends over 14 amino acids. V was pared by 5 bases and J by 1 base, with 12 bases between.

The chain links TRBV5-4 to TRBJ1-1; TRBD1 matches 9 bases. V was clipped by 3 bases and J by 5 bases; unmatched bases: 8. Germline V gene data show CDR1 as SGHNT and CDR2 as YYREEE (reference sequence). The CDR3 extends over 15 amino acids. CDR3 sequence (DNA): TGTGCCAGCAGCTGGGGGACAGGGATAGTAACTGAAGCTTTCTTT. This sequence encodes CASSWGTGIVTEAFF.

The chain carries TRBV15 and TRBJ2-1; D remains ambiguous. The V gene lost 0 bases and the J gene lost 4 bases, with 10 bases spanning the gap. This CDR3 has 15 residues. Germline CDR1 is LNHNV and CDR2 is YYDKDF (reference sequence). The CDR3 DNA sequence: TGTGCCACCAGCAGAGAGTGGCAGCCTTACAATGAGCAGTTCTTC. Its translation: CATSREWQPYNEQFF.

Concerning this clone: Within the sample, other DNA sequences also encode this same CDR3. The chain carries TRBV7-2 and TRBJ2-1; 11 bases align to TRBD2. This CDR3 region has 19 residues. Germline CDR1 and CDR2: SGHTA and FQGNSA. J was trimmed by 4 bases and V by 0 bases; bases with no gene match: 11. Here the CDR3 reads CASSLAPFPGLADYNEQFF. CDR3 DNA sequence: TGTGCCAGCAGCTTAGCGCCATTTCCGGGACTAGCGGATTACAATGAGCAGTTCTTC.

V gene TRBV4-1 combines with J gene TRBJ2-2; 13 bases fit TRBD2. Germline V lookup: CDR1 MGHRA, CDR2 YSYEKL. With V trimmed by 8 bases and J by 6 bases, 9 bases remained unmatched. This CDR3 has 16 amino acids. CDR3 DNA sequence: TGCGCCAGCGGCCCCGGGACTAGCGGGGCCGCCGGGGAGCTGTTTTTT. Translation: CASGPGTSGAAGELFF.

This rearrangement joins TRBV27 to TRBJ2-3; D call uncertain. The CDR3 covers 16 residues. Trimming removed 0 bases from V and 2 bases from J, with 12 bases in between. The germline V gene has CDR1 MNHEY and CDR2 SMNVEV (reference sequence). CDR3 sequence: CASSLSLALVTDTQYF. The CDR3 DNA follows: TGTGCCAGCAGTTTATCGCTGGCCTTGGTCACAGATACGCAGTATTTT.

On this clone: A junction boundary mismatches the germline segment, possibly from a read error. The CDR3 protein is CASSLVGTGQVF. In DNA, the CDR3 is TGTGCCAGCAGCTTAGTCGGGACAGGGCAGGTCTTC. V usage is TRBV11-3 and J usage is TRBJ2-1; 9 bases agree with TRBD1. Germline CDR1 and CDR2: SGHNT and YENEEA. This CDR3 has 12 residues.

The V gene is TRBV7-9, the J gene TRBJ2-5, with 10 bases identical to TRBD1. The CDR3 extends over 17 amino acids. Unmatched junction bases numbered 9, after V lost 4 bases and J lost 1 base. Germline V gene lookup returns CDR1 SEHNR and CDR2 FQNEAQ (reference sequence). The CDR3 protein is CASSSGPGTGVQETQYF. The CDR3 nucleotides read TGTGCCAGCAGCTCGGGTCCCGGGACAGGGGTCCAAGAGACCCAGTACTTC.

The genes are TRBV5-1 and TRBJ2-1, with TRBD2 as a possible D gene (6 bases). This CDR3 comprises 15 residues. V lost 0 bases and J 5 bases, leaving 12 bases between the germline ends. Germline V lookup: CDR1 SGHRS, CDR2 YFSETQ. CDR3 sequence (DNA): TGCGCCAGCAGCTTGGGGGGAAGGACTAACAATGAGCAGTTCTTC. Residues: CASSLGGRTNNEQFF. The complete variable domain, with remaining parts taken from reference TRBV5-1 and TRBJ2-1, reads KAGVTQTPRYLIKTRGQQVTLSCSPISGHRSVSWYQQTPGQGLQFLFEYFSETQRNKGNFPGRFSGRQFSNSRSEMNVSTLELGDSALYLCASSLGGRTNNEQFFGPGTRLTVL.

The chain uses TRBV9 and TRBJ2-6; D is possibly TRBD1 (6 bases). The CDR3 contains 18 residues. Germline lookup yields CDR1 SGDLS and CDR2 YYNGEE. V lost 4 bases, J lost 0 bases, and 17 bases lay in between. The CDR3 region has the DNA TGTGCCAGCAGCCCAGACAGGTCCTGGAGCTCTGGGGCCAACGTCCTGACTTTC. Protein sequence: CASSPDRSWSSGANVLTF.